These T cell receptor beta chains were read from a single sample in a study of Graves' ophthalmopathy and Graves' hyperthyroidism. A single record per CDR3 protein comes from TCRdb applying MiXCR to the multiplex PCR reads. The sample has approximately 410,000 distinct CDR3 sequences, approximately 15% seen once; the top ten hold around 7%. The sample comprised peripheral blood. The source of these receptors is a woman aged 18-29 years with stable Graves' hyperthyroidism. The CDR3 runs from the conserved cysteine through the conserved F or W. The order of the fields is V gene, D gene, J gene, clone size, CDR3 DNA, CDR3 protein. D genes are given only for firm matches. Clone size, where shown, is once, few, many, or a class for clones that have expanded.

>TRBV19|TRBD1|TRBJ1-5|NA
TGTGCCAGTAGTATCGAGACAGGGGGTGGCAATCAGCCCCAGCATTTT
CASSIETGGGNQPQHF
>TRBV4-1|NA|TRBJ1-1|NA
TGCGCCAGCCGGCCGCCCGGGAATACTGAAGCTTTCTTT
CASRPPGNTEAFF
>TRBV24-1|NA|TRBJ2-7|many
TGTGCCACCAGTGATTCCCTCTCCTACGAGCAGTACTTC
CATSDSLSYEQYF
>TRBV5-6|TRBD1|TRBJ1-2|many
TGTGCCAGCAGCTTGGGTCCACAGGGGGCCATCTATGGCTACACCTTC
CASSLGPQGAIYGYTF
>TRBV7-2|NA|TRBJ2-5|many
TGTGCCAGCAGCTCCGGCGGCCTAGCGCTACAAGAGACCCAGTACTTC
CASSSGGLALQETQYF
>TRBV12-3/TRBV12-4|TRBD1|TRBJ2-3|many
TGTGCCAGCAGTTGGTACAGGGGGCGTAGCACAGATACGCAGTATTTT
CASSWYRGRSTDTQYF
>TRBV12-3/TRBV12-4|TRBD1|TRBJ1-1|many
TGTGCCAGCAGGGAGACAGGGGTGACTGAAGCTTTCTTT
CASRETGVTEAFF
>TRBV4-1|NA|TRBJ1-3|many
TGCGCCAGCAGCTACGACTCAGGGACTGGAAACACCATATATTTT
CASSYDSGTGNTIYF
>TRBV7-8|NA|TRBJ2-5|NA
TGTGCCAGCAGTCCTCGGAGGGGGGTGTGGGAGACCCAGTACTTC
CASSPRRGVWETQYF
>TRBV5-1|NA|TRBJ1-2|few
TGCGCCAGCAGGTCACCGGGCGGGCCTAACTATGGCTACACCTTC
CASRSPGGPNYGYTF
>TRBV12-3/TRBV12-4|NA|TRBJ2-7|many
TGTGCCAGCAGTTTAGGGCCGAACCTCTACGAGCAGTACTTC
CASSLGPNLYEQYF
>TRBV7-8|NA|TRBJ1-1|many
TGTGCCAGCAGCTTAGCGGGGTCCAGGGATACTGAAGCTTTCTTT
CASSLAGSRDTEAFF
>TRBV5-1|NA|TRBJ1-1|NA
TGCGCCATCAGCCCTGGGGGGGCGAACACTGAAGCTTTCTTT
CAISPGGANTEAFF
>TRBV6-1|NA|TRBJ2-7|many
TGTGCCACCCAGGGGGGGCGCGCTTACGAGCAGTACTTC
CATQGGRAYEQYF
>TRBV6-5|NA|TRBJ1-6|many
TGTGCCAGCAGTTACTCGGGGGGCTCTGTTTCACCCCTCCACTTT
CASSYSGGSVSPLHF
>TRBV6-1|NA|TRBJ1-5|NA
TGTGCCAGCAGTGAAGGAGAAAGTGGGAATCAGCCCCAGCATTTT
CASSEGESGNQPQHF
>TRBV6-2/TRBV6-3|NA|TRBJ2-7|many
TGTGCCAGCAGGACTTACAGGGAAAGCTACGAGCAGTACTTC
CASRTYRESYEQYF
>TRBV11-1|TRBD2|TRBJ2-7|NA
TGTGCCAGCAGCTTACGACCGACTAGCACTTCCTACGAGCAGTACTTC
CASSLRPTSTSYEQYF
>TRBV24-1|NA|TRBJ2-2|many
TGTGCCACCAGTGATTCCATCCGCCATAGCCATCGGTTCCCCGGGGAGCTGTTTTTT
CATSDSIRHSHRFPGELFF
>TRBV10-3|NA|TRBJ1-1|NA
TGTGCCATCATCCAAGGGGGGAAGGGGAACACTGAAGCTTTCTTT
CAIIQGGKGNTEAFF
>TRBV11-2|TRBD1|TRBJ2-7|many
TGTGCCAGCAGCTTAGAAAGACAGGGGGGTCGCATCTCCTACGAGCAGTACTTC
CASSLERQGGRISYEQYF
>TRBV20-1|TRBD1|TRBJ1-2|many
TGCAGTGCTAGAGGGCGGGACAGCGACCCGCTTGGGGGCTACACCTTC
CSARGRDSDPLGGYTF
>TRBV19|NA|TRBJ1-1|many
TGTGCCAGTAGTATCCAAGGACAGTCCGTCGGTTTCTTT
CASSIQGQSVGFF
>TRBV7-3|NA|TRBJ2-2|NA
TGTGCCAGCAGCAAGGACGTCGCGAACACCGGGGAGCTGTTTTTT
CASSKDVANTGELFF
>TRBV20-1|TRBD1|TRBJ1-5|many
TGCAGTGCTAGAGCCGGACAGGGGCGAGGTCAGCCCCAGCATTTT
CSARAGQGRGQPQHF
>TRBV9|NA|TRBJ1-2|NA
TGTGCCAGCAGAAATAGGCGGGGGACGGGGATGGCCTATGGCTACACCTTC
CASRNRRGTGMAYGYTF
>TRBV10-3|NA|TRBJ2-2|many
TGTGCCATGACAAAGGAGTCGAGCACCGGGGAGCTGTTTTTT
CAMTKESSTGELFF
>TRBV9|NA|TRBJ2-5|NA
TGTGCCAGCAGCTCTTGGGTAGGGTCGGACGAGACCCAGTACTTC
CASSSWVGSDETQYF
>TRBV20-1|NA|TRBJ1-5|many
TGCAGTGCTAGAGATCCGGACCCCGTAAGGCCCCAGCATTTT
CSARDPDPVRPQHF
>TRBV6-5|NA|TRBJ1-6|many
TGTGCCAGCAGTTACCTCGGGACCAATAATTCACCCCTCCACTTT
CASSYLGTNNSPLHF
>TRBV3-1|NA|TRBJ2-7|NA
TGTGCCAGCAGCCCCGGACAGTTCTACGAGCAGTACTTC
CASSPGQFYEQYF
>TRBV12-3/TRBV12-4|TRBD2|TRBJ2-7|many
TGTGCCAGCAGTACCTCGGGACTAGCGTCGGGCGAGCAGTACTTC
CASSTSGLASGEQYF
>TRBV9|NA|TRBJ1-1|NA
TGTGCCAGCAGCCCCCTGGCGGGGATGAACACTGAAGCTTTCTTT
CASSPLAGMNTEAFF
>TRBV24-1|TRBD1|TRBJ2-5|NA
TGTGCCACCAGTGATTGGGGACAGGGGGCGCGGGAGACCCAGTACTTC
CATSDWGQGARETQYF
>TRBV12-3/TRBV12-4|NA|TRBJ1-1|many
TGTGCCAGCAGTTTCTCCGGGACACCGAACACTGAAGCTTTCTTT
CASSFSGTPNTEAFF
>TRBV7-2|NA|TRBJ2-5|many
TGTGCCAGCAGCTTAGCCGGGCGGGCGGAGACCCAGTACTTC
CASSLAGRAETQYF
>TRBV6-2/TRBV6-3|TRBD1|TRBJ1-6|NA
TGTGCCAGCAGGGGAGACAGTCAAGGGGGCGGTAATTCACCCCTCCACTTT
CASRGDSQGGGNSPLHF
>TRBV7-8|NA|TRBJ1-1|NA
TGTGCCAGCAGCTTAGATCGTGCTCGAGGGACTGAAGCTTTCTTT
CASSLDRARGTEAFF
>TRBV19|TRBD1|TRBJ1-5|many
TGTGCCAGTACCTGGAGACAGGGGCCGGGTCAGCCCCAGCATTTT
CASTWRQGPGQPQHF
>TRBV2|NA|TRBJ1-6|few
TGTGCCAGCAGAGCGGAGGGGTCCGGCGGTTCACCCCTCCACTTT
CASRAEGSGGSPLHF